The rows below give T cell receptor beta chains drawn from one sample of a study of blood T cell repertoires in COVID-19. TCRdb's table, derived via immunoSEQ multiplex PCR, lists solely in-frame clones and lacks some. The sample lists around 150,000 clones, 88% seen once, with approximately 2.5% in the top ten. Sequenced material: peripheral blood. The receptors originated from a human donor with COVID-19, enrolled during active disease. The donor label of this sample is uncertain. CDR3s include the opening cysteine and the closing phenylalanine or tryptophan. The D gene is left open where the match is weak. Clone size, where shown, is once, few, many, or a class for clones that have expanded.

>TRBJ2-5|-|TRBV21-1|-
TGTGCCAGCAAGCAGGCTAGGGGGCAAGAGACCCAGTACTTC
CASKQARGQETQYF
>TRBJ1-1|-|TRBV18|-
TGTGCCAGCTCTCTTAGCCTTAGGACAGTAAACACTGAAGCTTTCTTT
CASSLSLRTVNTEAFF
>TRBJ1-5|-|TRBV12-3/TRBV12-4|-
TGTGCCAGCAGTTTGGGCCGGAATCAGCCCCAGCATTTT
CASSLGRNQPQHF
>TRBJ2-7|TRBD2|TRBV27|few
TGTGCCAGCAGTTCTTTGCTTCGGGGGGGGCGCTCCTACGAGCAGTACTTC
CASSSLLRGGRSYEQYF
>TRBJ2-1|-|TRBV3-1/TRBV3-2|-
TGTGCCAGCAGCCACCTCCGGGACATTGATGAGCAGTTCTTC
CASSHLRDIDEQFF
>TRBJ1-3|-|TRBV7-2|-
TGTGCCAGCAGCTTCAGCGGGAACTCTGGAAACACCATATATTTT
CASSFSGNSGNTIYF
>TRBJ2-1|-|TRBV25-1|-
TGTGCCAGCAGTGATCCGGGGGACCTCTGGGAGCAGTTCTTC
CASSDPGDLWEQFF
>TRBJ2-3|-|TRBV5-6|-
TGTGCCAGCAGCCATCTCTTAAGGGGGGGCTTCAGCACAGATACGCAGTATTTT
CASSHLLRGGFSTDTQYF
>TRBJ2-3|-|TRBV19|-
TGTGCCAGTTCCTCGGGAATCGCGGCAGATACGCAGTATTTT
CASSSGIAADTQYF
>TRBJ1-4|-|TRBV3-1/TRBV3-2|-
TGTGCCAGCAGCCAAGTAGGGACTGGCGTCGAAAAACTGTTTTTT
CASSQVGTGVEKLFF
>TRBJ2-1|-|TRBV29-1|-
TGCAGCGTTGATAATCAGGGGTCCAATGAGCAGTTCTTC
CSVDNQGSNEQFF
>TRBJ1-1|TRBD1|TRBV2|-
TGTGCCAGCAGTGGGGACAGGGGGAACACTGAAGCTTTCTTT
CASSGDRGNTEAFF
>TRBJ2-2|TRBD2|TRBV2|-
TGTGCCAGCAAGGCACGGGGGGGTCTAACCGGGGAGCTGTTTTTT
CASKARGGLTGELFF
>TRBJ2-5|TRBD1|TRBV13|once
TGTGCCAGCAGCCAGGACAGGGCACCCCAAGAGACCCAGTACTTC
CASSQDRAPQETQYF
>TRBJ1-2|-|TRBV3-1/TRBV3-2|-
TGTGCCAGCAGCCAAGATAGCGCGGCCTATGGCTACACCTTC
CASSQDSAAYGYTF
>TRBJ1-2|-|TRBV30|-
-
CACASTGADGYTF
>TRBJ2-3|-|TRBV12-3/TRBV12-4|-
TGTGCCAGCAGTTTAGGGCGCACAGATACGCAGTATTTT
CASSLGRTDTQYF
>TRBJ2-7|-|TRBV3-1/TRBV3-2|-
TGTGCCAGCAAGCGGTCGTCCGACTACGAGCAGTACTTC
CASKRSSDYEQYF
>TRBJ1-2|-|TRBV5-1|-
TGCGCCAGCAGCTTGGTGGACGGGGGGCGACGAGGCTACACCTTC
CASSLVDGGRRGYTF
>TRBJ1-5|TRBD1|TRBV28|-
TGTGCCAGCAGTTTAGCCGGACAGGGCTATCAGCCCCAGCATTTT
CASSLAGQGYQPQHF
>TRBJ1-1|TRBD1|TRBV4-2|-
TGTGCCAGCAGCCAGCGCACAATCGGGGGGGACAGGGACTTT
CASSQRTIGGDRDF
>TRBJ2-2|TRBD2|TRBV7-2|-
TGTGCCAGCAGCTTATCTAGCGGGGGAAGAGGGGAGCTGTTTTTT
CASSLSSGGRGELFF
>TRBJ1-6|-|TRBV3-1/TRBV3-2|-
TGTGCCAGCAGCCAAGGGCCGGGGGATTCACCCCTCCACTTT
CASSQGPGDSPLHF
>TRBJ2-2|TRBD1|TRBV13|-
TGTGCCAGCAGCCCAATACCGGACAGGGGAACCGGGGAGCTGTTTTTT
CASSPIPDRGTGELFF
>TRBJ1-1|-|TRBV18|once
TGTGCCAGCTCACCAACCTCGTCAGTGAACACTGAAGCTTTCTTT
CASSPTSSVNTEAFF
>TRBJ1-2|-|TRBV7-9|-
TGTGCCAGCAGCCCATGGACGGGAGAGGTGGGCTACACCTTC
CASSPWTGEVGYTF
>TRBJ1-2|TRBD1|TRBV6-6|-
TGTGCCAGCCGGTCCCGGGGACAGGGGGCAAGTGGCTACACCTTC
CASRSRGQGASGYTF
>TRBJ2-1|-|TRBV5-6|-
TGTGCCAGCAGCCGACAAGACAATGAGCAGTTCTTC
CASSRQDNEQFF
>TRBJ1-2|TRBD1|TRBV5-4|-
TGTGCCAGCAGCCTCCGGACAGGGGACTATGGCTACACCTTC
CASSLRTGDYGYTF
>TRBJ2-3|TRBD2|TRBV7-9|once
TGTGGGTCTGTGGCTAGCGGGGAGACAGATACGCAGTATTTT
CGSVASGETDTQYF
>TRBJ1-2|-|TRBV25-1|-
TGTGCCAGCAGTGAATCGGACTATGGCTACACCTTC
CASSESDYGYTF
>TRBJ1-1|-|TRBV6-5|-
TGTGCCAGCAGTCGTCCTGGGGCTAGGTATACTGAAGCTTTCTTT
CASSRPGARYTEAFF
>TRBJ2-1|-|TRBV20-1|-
TGCAGTGCTAGTTCTCTGAGGGATACCTACAATGAGCAGTTCTTC
CSASSLRDTYNEQFF
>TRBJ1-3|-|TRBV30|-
TGTGCCTGGAGTGTCGGGGACACCGTCTCTGGAAACACCATATATTTT
CAWSVGDTVSGNTIYF
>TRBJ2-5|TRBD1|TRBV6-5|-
TGTGCCAGCAGTTACGGGACAGGGCATGGGGAGACCCAGTACTTC
CASSYGTGHGETQYF
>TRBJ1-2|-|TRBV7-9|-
TGTGCCAGCAGCTTTATGGTATCGGGGTATGGCTACACCTTC
CASSFMVSGYGYTF
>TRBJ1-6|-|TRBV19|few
TGTGCCAGTAGTGCGGGAGGACCCCTCCACTTT
CASSAGGPLHF
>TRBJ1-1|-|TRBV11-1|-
TGTGCCAGCAGCTTACGAGTTTGGAGCACTGAAGCTTTCTTT
CASSLRVWSTEAFF
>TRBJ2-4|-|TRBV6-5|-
TGTGCCAGCAGTTACGGGGGGGCGGCCAAAAACATTCAGTACTTC
CASSYGGAAKNIQYF
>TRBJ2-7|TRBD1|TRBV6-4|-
TGTGCCAGCAGTGATCGTCCCGGGACAGGACCTCAGTACTTC
CASSDRPGTGPQYF
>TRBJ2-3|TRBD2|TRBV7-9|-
TGTGCCAGCAGCTTAGCGCTAGCGGGAGTAGATACGCAGTATTTT
CASSLALAGVDTQYF
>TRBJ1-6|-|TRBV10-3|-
TGTGCCATCAGGGCAGGGGCCGGGTCACCCCTCCACTTT
CAIRAGAGSPLHF
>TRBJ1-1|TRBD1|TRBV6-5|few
TGTGCCAGCTATCAGGGGGCAACTGAAGCTTTCTTT
CASYQGATEAFF
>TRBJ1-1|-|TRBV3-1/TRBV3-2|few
TGTGCCAGCAGTCAGGCCAGGGACACTGAAGCTTTCTTT
CASSQARDTEAFF
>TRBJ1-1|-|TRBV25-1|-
TGTGCCAGCAGTCGTGAAACAGACACTGAAGCTTTCTTT
CASSRETDTEAFF
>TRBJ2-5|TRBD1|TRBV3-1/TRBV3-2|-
TGTGCCAGCAGCCCCCGGGACAGCAAAAGACAAGAGACCCAGTACTTC
CASSPRDSKRQETQYF
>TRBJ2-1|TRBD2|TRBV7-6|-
TGTGCCAGCAGCTTCTATTTTAACGTGGCGGGAGGAAAGAATGAGCAGTTCTTC
CASSFYFNVAGGKNEQFF
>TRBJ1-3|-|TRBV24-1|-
TGTGCCACCAGTGCAGAGCGGGAGAGCTCTGGAAACACCATATATTTT
CATSAERESSGNTIYF
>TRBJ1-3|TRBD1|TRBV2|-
TGTGCCACCCGGGACAGGGGAAGAGCTGGAAACACCATATATTTT
CATRDRGRAGNTIYF
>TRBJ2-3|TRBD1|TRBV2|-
TGTGCCAGCAGTCACCCCCAGGGGGCGGACGACCTATTAACAGATACGCAGTATTTT
CASSHPQGADDLLTDTQYF
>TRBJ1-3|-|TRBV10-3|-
TGTGCCATCAGCCGGGATTCTGGAAACACCATATATTTT
CAISRDSGNTIYF
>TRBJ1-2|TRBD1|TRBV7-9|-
TGTGCCAGCAGCTCCCGGACAGGGGCGGATTATGGCTACACCTTC
CASSSRTGADYGYTF
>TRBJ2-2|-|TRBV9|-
TGTGCCAGCAGCGTAGTCGGGGGATTCGGGGAGCTGTTTTTT
CASSVVGGFGELFF
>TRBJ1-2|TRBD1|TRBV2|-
TGTGCCAGCATGAAGGGACAGTTCTATGGCTACACCTTC
CASMKGQFYGYTF
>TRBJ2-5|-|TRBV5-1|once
TGCGCCAGCAGCTTGACGGCAGGGGAAGAGACCCAGTACTTC
CASSLTAGEETQYF